The present T cell receptor beta chain was sequenced within a study of cytomegalovirus exposure and HLA in healthy donors. Trimming took 4 bases from V and 6 from J; bases not matched to a gene: 13. Germline V gives CDR1 SGHDT, CDR2 YYEEEE. The CDR3 contains 16 residues. Method: immunoSEQ multiplex PCR; TCRdb's copy keeps in-frame clones and lacks some. The repertoire holds 120,000 or so clones, with about 84% as singletons. The chain uses TRBV5-6 and TRBJ2-3, with TRBD1 matching over 8 bases. The specimen was PBMCs. The receptor comes from a young man in good health and CMV-seronegative. The CDR3 sequence: CASSGTGTQVLDTQYF. In DNA, the CDR3 is TGTGCCAGCAGCGGGACAGGAACCCAGGTGCTGGATACGCAGTATTTT.